A single sample is the source of the 26 T cell receptor beta chains below, sequenced in a study of breast tumors, draining lymph nodes, adjacent tissues. Breast cancer patients provided tissue from their axillary draining lymph nodes. One entry per CDR3 protein results from TCRdb running MiXCR on the multiplex PCR reads. The repertoire has some 200,000 distinct CDR3 sequences, roughly 29% of them found once; the top ten carry around 4.4%. Sequenced material: axillary lymph node tissue. Source of these receptors: a female donor with breast cancer. Some clones in this sample may be carry-over from other donors' samples.

This clonotype was observed once. The chain couples TRBV2 to TRBJ1-2; D perhaps matches TRBD1 (6 bases). The length of the CDR3 is 11 residues. Germline V gene data show CDR1 as SNHLY and CDR2 as FYNNEI. V dropped 4 bases and J dropped 8 bases, with 8 bases sitting between them. CDR3 protein: CASSVTGGYTF. CDR3 nucleotide sequence: TGTGCCAGCAGTGTGACAGGCGGCTACACCTTC.

This clonotype occurred many times. The chain joins TRBV5-4 to TRBJ1-2, with TRBD1 as a possible D gene (6 bases). The germline gives CDR1 SGHNT, CDR2 YYREEE (reference sequence). Trimming took off 4 bases at V and 8 bases at J, with 15 bases between the two ends. This CDR3 is 13 amino acids long. CDR3 nucleotides: TGTGCCAGCAGCCCGGGGGGGCTGAGGGGCTACACCTTC. The encoded protein is CASSPGGLRGYTF.

This clonotype was counted at least ten times. The chain has TRBV4-2 and TRBJ1-5; a weak D match, TRBD1 (5 bases). CDR1 and CDR2 (germline): LGHNA, YNFKEQ. Between the trimmed V and J ends, which lost 4 bases and 2 bases, there was a span of 12 bases. This CDR3 is built from 15 residues. The CDR3 protein is CASSRQRGGNQPQHF. In DNA, the CDR3 is TGTGCCAGCAGCCGCCAGAGGGGAGGCAATCAGCCCCAGCATTTT.

About this clonotype itself: One end of the junction fails to match germline, which may point to a read error. The rearrangement links TRBV4-1 to TRBJ1-3; unclear D gene. From germline, CDR1 is MGHRA and CDR2 YSYEKL. The CDR3 has 18 amino acids. CDR3 DNA sequence: TGCGCCAACAGCCGAGGTGAAGTGCCAGGATCCTCTGGGAACACCATATATTTT. Protein product: CANSRGEVPGSSGNTIYF.

This clonotype was recorded many times. J is TRBJ1-2 and V is TRBV6-4; D gene ambiguous. Germline V gene sequence: CDR1 MRHNA, CDR2 SNTAGT. The ends were cut back, 2 bases at V and 4 bases at J, with 5 bases in the middle. CDR3 size: 12 residues. CDR3 protein: CASSDGGYGYTF. CDR3 sequence (DNA): TGTGCCAGCAGTGACGGAGGCTATGGCTACACCTTC.

This clonotype showed up many times. J is TRBJ1-2 and V is TRBV30, with 11 nucleotides matching TRBD1. Trimming at V came to 5 bases and at J to 4 bases, leaving 3 bases not matched to a gene. The CDR3 is made up of 13 amino acids. Germline CDR1 reads GTSNPN; CDR2 reads SVGIG (reference sequence). CDR3: CAWRDRGVYGYTF. The CDR3, as DNA: TGTGCCTGGCGGGACAGGGGGGTCTATGGCTACACCTTC. Filled out from reference TRBV30 and TRBJ1-2, the complete variable domain reads SQTIHQWPATLVQPVGSPLSLECTVEGTSNPNLYWYRQAAGRGLQLLFYSVGIGQISSEVPQNLSASRPQDRQFILSSKKLLLSDSGFYLCAWRDRGVYGYTFGSGTRLTVV.

The chain joins TRBV19 to TRBJ2-5; unclear D gene. CDR1 and CDR2 (germline): LNHDA, SQIVND (reference sequence). The length of the CDR3 is 8 residues. The V end was cut by 4 bases, the J end by 9 bases, with 0 bases between. In DNA, the CDR3 is TGTGCCAGTAGTACCCAGTACTTC. It codes for CASSTQYF.

This clonotype was picked up a small number of times. A much larger clone differs from this one at a single base, so this may be a read error. This chain links TRBV20-1 with TRBJ2-5; TRBD1 aligns across 7 bases. Looked up from germline, CDR1 is DFQATT and CDR2 is SNEGSKA (reference sequence). The CDR3 length is 12 residues. The CDR3, as DNA: TGCAGTGCTGGATACAGGGGAGAGACCCCGTACTTC. Protein sequence: CSAGYRGETPYF.

This rearrangement joins TRBV5-1 to TRBJ1-1, with D possibly matching TRBD1 (6 bases). V lost 0 bases and J 7 bases, leaving 16 bases between the germline ends. CDR3 length: 15 amino acids. CDR1 is SGHRS and CDR2 is YFSETQ in the germline V gene. The CDR3: CASSLGGQLWGEAFF. For the CDR3, the DNA is TGCGCCAGCAGCTTGGGGGGGCAGCTTTGGGGTGAAGCTTTCTTT.

The chain has TRBV20-1 and TRBJ2-5; 7 positions match TRBD1. The CDR3 runs 18 residues. V shed 6 bases and J 5 bases; nucleotides not matched to a gene: 24. Per the germline V gene, CDR1 is DFQATT and CDR2 is SNEGSKA (reference sequence). CDR3 sequence (DNA): TGCAGTGCCGAAACGGGAACCGGGACAGCGATATCCCGGGAGACCCAGTACTTC. As protein: CSAETGTGTAISRETQYF.

In its sample, this clonotype was seen many times. This chain uses TRBV7-6 with TRBJ2-7; D unresolved. Germline V gives CDR1 SGHVS, CDR2 FNYEAQ. Trimming left V 5 bases short and J 4 bases short, with 21 bases between. The CDR3 consists of 16 residues. CDR3 amino acids: CASSIQPSPGPYEQYF. The CDR3 nucleotides are TGTGCCAGCAGCATACAGCCCTCACCCGGTCCTTACGAGCAGTACTTC.

This clonotype was counted many times. The chain uses TRBV5-1 and TRBJ2-2, with D possibly TRBD2 on 6 matching bases. Germline loops: CDR1 SGHRS, CDR2 YFSETQ. CDR3 length equals 15 residues. V gave up 1 base and J gave up 5 bases, with 12 bases separating them. The CDR3 is CASSLSGVGTGELFF. The CDR3 DNA sequence: TGCGCCAGCAGCTTGTCGGGGGTTGGGACCGGGGAGCTGTTTTTT.

About this clonotype itself: At one of its ends the junction is not consistent with the germline gene, which may arise from a read error. V gene TRBV5-6 combines with J gene TRBJ2-5; possible D gene TRBD2, 5 bases. The CDR3 is 13 residues long. Germline V lookup: CDR1 SGHDT, CDR2 YYEEEE. CDR3 amino acids: CARSLRVEETQYF. For the CDR3, the DNA is TGTGCCCGCAGCCTGCGGGTTGAGGAGACCCAGTACTTC. Using reference TRBV5-6 and TRBJ2-5 for the parts outside the CDR3, the full variable domain is DAGVTQSPTHLIKTRGQQVTLRCSPKSGHDTVSWYQQALGQGPQFIFQYYEEEERQRGNFPDRFSGHQFPNYSSELNVNALLLGDSALYLCARSLRVEETQYFGPGTRLLVL.

The V call is TRBV5-5, the J call TRBJ2-7; 11 positions match TRBD1. With 3 bases clipped from V and 6 bases from J, the junction kept 14 bases outside the gene matches. CDR3 length: 17 amino acids. Germline V CDR1 and CDR2: SGHKS, YYEKEE (reference sequence). CDR3 sequence reads: CASSYIPGQGGGSEQYF. The DNA for the CDR3 is TGTGCCAGCAGCTACATCCCGGGACAGGGGGGCGGGTCCGAGCAGTACTTC.

Ten or more counts support this clonotype. The chain is built from TRBV12-3 or TRBV12-4 and TRBJ2-7, with 8 nucleotides matching TRBD1. With V trimmed by 6 bases and J by 7 bases, 2 bases remained unmatched. The CDR3 is made up of 11 amino acids. CDR3: CASRTGEEQYF. The CDR3 DNA sequence: TGTGCCAGCAGGACAGGGGAAGAGCAGTACTTC.

The table lists this clonotype with many counts. The chain is built from TRBV7-9 and TRBJ1-4; D not certain. The CDR3 contains 11 residues. Trimming cost V 1 base and J 11 bases, with 5 bases left between them. Germline lookup yields CDR1 SEHNR and CDR2 FQNEAQ (reference sequence). CDR3 amino acids: CASSLEAKLFF. The CDR3 DNA is TGTGCCAGCAGCTTAGAGGCCAAACTGTTTTTT.

This clonotype came up many times. The V and J genes are TRBV19 and TRBJ1-4, with D unclear. The V end lost 9 bases, the J end lost 0 bases, and 11 bases lay between the germline ends. This CDR3 has 14 residues. Germline assignment: CDR1 LNHDA and CDR2 SQIVND (reference sequence). The CDR3 sequence: CASLGPATNEKLFF. The CDR3 DNA sequence: TGTGCCAGCCTTGGCCCAGCAACTAATGAAAAACTGTTTTTT.

Comment on this clonotype: At one end, the junction sequence differs from germline, possibly due to a read error. V and J are TRBV19 and TRBJ1-5, with TRBD1 matching over 7 bases. Germline assignment: CDR1 LNHDA and CDR2 SQIVND (reference sequence). This CDR3 comprises 13 residues. The chain's CDR3 is CAGRPTGWQPQQF. The DNA of the CDR3 is TGTGCCGGTAGGCCGACAGGGTGGCAGCCCCAGCAATTT. Together with reference TRBV19 and TRBJ1-5, the CDR3 gives the full variable domain: DGGITQSPKYLFRKEGQNVTLSCEQNLNHDAMYWYRQDPGQGLRLIYYSQIVNDFQKGDIAEGYSVSREKKESFPLTVTSAQKNPTAFYLCAGRPTGWQPQQFGDGTRLSIL.

This clonotype was found many times. The rearrangement links TRBV20-1 to TRBJ1-5; D is ambiguous. V dropped 6 bases and J dropped 1 base, with 19 bases sitting between them. The V gene's germline CDR1 is DFQATT and CDR2 SNEGSKA (reference sequence). The CDR3 loop spans 16 amino acids. The CDR3 spells CSATGVRGSSNQPQHF. The CDR3 DNA reads TGCAGTGCAACCGGGGTTCGGGGTTCCAGCAATCAGCCCCAGCATTTT.

This clonotype was detected many times. V usage is TRBV4-2 and J usage is TRBJ2-7; D call uncertain. This CDR3 is 14 amino acids long. V lost 6 bases and J 2 bases, leaving 14 bases between the germline ends. The germline gives CDR1 LGHNA, CDR2 YNFKEQ. The CDR3 sequence: CASRRTVDTYEQYF. The CDR3 DNA follows: TGTGCCAGCAGAAGAACAGTCGATACCTACGAGCAGTACTTC.

This clonotype was recorded many times. This chain links TRBV5-1 with TRBJ2-1, with 12 bases matching TRBD1. Germline CDR1 and CDR2: SGHRS and YFSETQ. The CDR3 covers 15 residues. V trimming: 3 bases; J trimming: 11 bases; junction bases outside the gene matches: 9. CDR3 region: CASSSGQGAPPQQFF. In DNA, the CDR3 is TGCGCCAGCAGCTCGGGACAGGGGGCGCCGCCGCAGCAGTTCTTC.

This clonotype was seen at least ten times. The chain has TRBV9 and TRBJ2-3; 9 bases match TRBD2. The germline gives CDR1 SGDLS, CDR2 YYNGEE. Trimming cost V 4 bases and J 0 bases; bases outside gene matches: 9. The CDR3 consists of 17 residues. The CDR3 nucleotides are TGTGCCAGCAGCACCAGCTTGACTAGCGGTAGCACAGATACGCAGTATTTT. Translation: CASSTSLTSGSTDTQYF. The full variable domain, completed using reference TRBV9 and TRBJ2-3, is DSGVTQTPKHLITATGQRVTLRCSPRSGDLSVYWYQQSLDQGLQFLIQYYNGEERAKGNILERFSAQQFPDLHSELNLSSLELGDSALYFCASSTSLTSGSTDTQYFGPGTRLTVL.

Ten or more counts support this clonotype. CDR3 sequence: CASSYSAGVETQYF. Written as DNA, the CDR3 is TGTGCCAGCAGTTACTCAGCGGGGGTAGAGACCCAGTACTTC. This chain connects TRBV6-6 to TRBJ2-5; 8 bases line up with TRBD2. Germline V gives CDR1 MNHNY, CDR2 SVGAGI (reference sequence). CDR3 size: 14 residues. Losses at the gene ends were 0 bases for V and 4 bases for J; bases not matched to a gene: 1.

This clonotype was observed many times. The chain has TRBV9 and TRBJ1-3, with D possibly being TRBD1 (5 bases). V gave up 4 bases and J gave up 0 bases, with 17 bases separating them. There are 17 residues in the CDR3. Germline V CDR1 and CDR2: SGDLS, YYNGEE. The CDR3 loop reads CASSSPRTPHSGNTIYF. The CDR3 DNA is TGTGCCAGCAGCTCACCCCGGACACCCCACTCTGGAAACACCATATATTTT.

The chain combines TRBV27 with TRBJ2-3, with D possibly being TRBD2 (6 bases). This CDR3 contains 16 residues. CDR1 is MNHEY, CDR2 SMNVEV, per germline (reference sequence). The germline V and J ends were trimmed by 4 bases and 2 bases, with 16 bases remaining between them. The CDR3: CASSSRGIAVTDTQYF. The CDR3 region has the DNA TGTGCCAGCAGTTCCCGGGGGATAGCGGTCACAGATACGCAGTATTTT.

This clonotype was observed many times. The chain employs TRBV6-6 and TRBJ2-7; 11 nucleotides line up with TRBD1. J lost 6 bases, V lost 6 bases, and 7 bases had no gene match. Germline CDR1 MNHNY, CDR2 SVGAGI (reference sequence). This CDR3 is 14 amino acids long. DNA of the CDR3: TGTGCCAGCAGCGAAAGGACAGGGGGCCTCGAGCAGTACTTC. Amino acids: CASSERTGGLEQYF.